This T cell receptor beta chain was sequenced for a study of shared clonotypes between healthy human individuals. A few counts support this clone. The CDR3 length is 13 residues. Germline V gene data show CDR1 as MNHEY and CDR2 as SVGAGI. V was cut by 4 bases and J by 6 bases, with 10 bases left in between. TCRdb keeps only in-frame clones here, not all; method: immunoSEQ multiplex PCR. The sample has some 1.1 million clones, 77% seen once; the top ten hold almost 0.9%. V usage is TRBV6-5 and J usage is TRBJ1-5; D might be TRBD1 (6 bases). Sequenced material: memory CD4+ T cells from PBMCs. Subset here: CD45RA-negative fraction. The receptor's source is a man aged 18 to 29 in good health. Some clones in this sample may be carry-over from other donors' samples. CDR3 region: CASSSNRVQPQHF. CDR3 nucleotides: TGTGCCAGCAGTTCAAACAGGGTTCAGCCCCAGCATTTT.